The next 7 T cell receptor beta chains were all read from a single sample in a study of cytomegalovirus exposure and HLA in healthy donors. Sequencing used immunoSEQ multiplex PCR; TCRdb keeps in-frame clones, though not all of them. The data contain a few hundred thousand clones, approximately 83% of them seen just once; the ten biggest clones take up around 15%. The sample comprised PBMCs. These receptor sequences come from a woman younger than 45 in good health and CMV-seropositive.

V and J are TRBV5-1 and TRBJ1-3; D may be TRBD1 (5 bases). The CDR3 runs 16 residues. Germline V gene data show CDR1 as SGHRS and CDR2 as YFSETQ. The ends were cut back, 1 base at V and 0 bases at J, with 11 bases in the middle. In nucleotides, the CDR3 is TGCGCCAGCAGCTTGTCGCCACAGGTCTCTGGAAACACCATATATTTT. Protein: CASSLSPQVSGNTIYF.

This CDR3 is CASSQNGGSFRDEKLFF. The CDR3 coding sequence is TGCGCCAGCAGCCAAAACGGGGGGAGCTTTAGGGATGAAAAACTGTTTTTT. The chain has TRBV5-1 and TRBJ1-4; the D gene is possibly TRBD1 (5 bases). Germline V gives CDR1 SGHRS, CDR2 YFSETQ. The V end lost 4 bases, the J end lost 6 bases, and 22 bases lay between the germline ends. The CDR3 has 17 amino acids.

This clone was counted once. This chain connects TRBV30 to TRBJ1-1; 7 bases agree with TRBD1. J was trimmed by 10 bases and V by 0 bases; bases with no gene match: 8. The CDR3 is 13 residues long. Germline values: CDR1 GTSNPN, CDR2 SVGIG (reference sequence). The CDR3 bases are TGTGCCTGGAGTGTAAGGGGGCCCTGGGTAGCTTTCTTT. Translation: CAWSVRGPWVAFF.

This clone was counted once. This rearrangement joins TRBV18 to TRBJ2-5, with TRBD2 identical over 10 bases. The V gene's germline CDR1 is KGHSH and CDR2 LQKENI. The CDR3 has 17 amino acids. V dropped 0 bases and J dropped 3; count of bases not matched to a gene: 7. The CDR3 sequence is CASSPPFTSGMKETQYF. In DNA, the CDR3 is TGTGCCAGCTCACCACCCTTTACTAGCGGGATGAAAGAGACCCAGTACTTC.

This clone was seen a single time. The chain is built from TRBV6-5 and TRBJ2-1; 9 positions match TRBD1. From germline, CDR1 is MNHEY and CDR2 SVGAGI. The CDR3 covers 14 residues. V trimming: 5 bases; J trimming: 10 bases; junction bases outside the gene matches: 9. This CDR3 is CASSRGTGQGEQFF. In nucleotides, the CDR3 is TGTGCCAGCAGTAGAGGGACAGGGCAAGGGGAGCAGTTCTTC.

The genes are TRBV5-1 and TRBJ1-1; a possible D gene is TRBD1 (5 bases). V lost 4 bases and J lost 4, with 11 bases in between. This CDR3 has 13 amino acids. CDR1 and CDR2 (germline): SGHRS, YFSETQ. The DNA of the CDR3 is TGCGCCAGCAGCCCCCAGGGCGGCACTGAAGCTTTCTTT. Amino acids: CASSPQGGTEAFF.

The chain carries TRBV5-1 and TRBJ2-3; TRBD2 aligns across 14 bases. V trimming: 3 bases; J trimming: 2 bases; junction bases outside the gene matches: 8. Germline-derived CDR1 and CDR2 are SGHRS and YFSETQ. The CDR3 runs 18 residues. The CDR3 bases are TGCGCCAGCAGCTCCGGACTAGCGGGAGGTTCACACACAGATACGCAGTATTTT. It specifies CASSSGLAGGSHTDTQYF.